These 23 T cell receptor beta chains were sequenced from one sample in a study of blood T cell repertoires in COVID-19. Sequencing used immunoSEQ multiplex PCR; TCRdb keeps in-frame clones, though not all of them. The table shows some 400,000 clones, with nearly 90% occurring only once. The sequenced sample consisted of peripheral blood. The receptors here all came from a man aged 18-30 years with active or convalescent COVID-19.

The chain recombines TRBV19 with TRBJ1-1; a weak D match, TRBD1 (5 bases). From germline, CDR1 is LNHDA and CDR2 SQIVND (reference sequence). Trimming removed 4 bases from V and 5 bases from J, with 14 bases in between. CDR3 length equals 14 residues. CDR3 amino acids: CASSTVQVRTEAFF. Written as DNA, the CDR3 is TGTGCCAGTAGTACCGTACAGGTCAGGACTGAAGCTTTCTTT.

The chain links TRBV7-8 to TRBJ2-1, with D possibly being TRBD2 (6 bases). CDR1 and CDR2 (germline): SGHVS, FQNEAQ. V shed 4 bases and J shed 5 bases, with 18 bases lying between them. This CDR3 spans 16 amino acids. The CDR3 is CASSSTGGFVNNEQFF. For the CDR3, the DNA is TGTGCCAGCAGCTCAACCGGGGGATTTGTAAACAATGAGCAGTTCTTC.

The chain has TRBV7-6 and TRBJ2-1, with 9 bases identical to TRBD2. From germline, CDR1 is SGHVS and CDR2 FNYEAQ. The CDR3 consists of 14 residues. The V segment lost 8 bases and the J segment 5 bases; nucleotides outside the gene matches: 7. The CDR3 DNA follows: TGTGCCAGCTCGCGGGGGGGGGTAGACAATGAGCAGTTCTTC. This sequence encodes CASSRGGVDNEQFF.

The DNA of the CDR3 is TGCAGCGTTGATGGGTTGTCGGACAGGCAAAACATTCAGTACTTC. It specifies CSVDGLSDRQNIQYF. The chain is built from TRBV29-1 and TRBJ2-4, with 7 bases aligning to TRBD1. Germline CDR1 SQVTM, CDR2 ANQGSEA. CDR3 length: 15 amino acids. V lost 3 bases to trimming and J lost 5 bases; unmatched junction nucleotides: 10.

The rearrangement links TRBV3-1 (or the pseudogene TRBV3-2) to TRBJ2-3; 7 bases line up with TRBD1. V was clipped by 4 bases and J by 2 bases; unmatched bases: 6. This CDR3 has 15 amino acids. Per the germline V gene, CDR1 is LGHDT and CDR2 is YNNKEL (reference sequence). CDR3 region: CASSPRDRNTDTQYF. The CDR3 nucleotides read TGTGCCAGCAGCCCTCGGGACAGAAACACAGATACGCAGTATTTT.

The chain uses TRBV6-5 and TRBJ1-5, with 8 bases lining up with TRBD1. This CDR3 has 15 residues. Germline CDR1 is MNHEY and CDR2 is SVGAGI. Unmatched junction bases numbered 6, after V lost 6 bases and J lost 2 bases. CDR3 nucleotide sequence: TGTGCCAGCAGATCAGGGGGCGCTGGCAATCAGCCCCAGCATTTT. Residues: CASRSGGAGNQPQHF.

The rearrangement joins TRBV24-1 to TRBJ2-1; 11 nucleotides agree with TRBD2. Germline CDR1 reads KGHDR; CDR2 reads SFDVKD. The V segment lost 3 bases and the J segment 4 bases; nucleotides outside the gene matches: 1. The CDR3 contains 15 residues. The CDR3 here is CATSDTSGGYNEQFF. CDR3 sequence (DNA): TGTGCCACCAGTGATACTAGCGGGGGATACAATGAGCAGTTCTTC.

The genes are TRBV2 and TRBJ2-3; possible D gene TRBD2, 6 bases. The CDR3 runs to 12 residues. Germline lookup yields CDR1 SNHLY and CDR2 FYNNEI. V lost 2 bases and J 10 bases, leaving 10 bases between the germline ends. Here the CDR3 DNA reads TGTGCCAGCAGTGAATGGGGGGTTGCGCAGTATTTT. Translating gives CASSEWGVAQYF.

The V gene is TRBV27, the J gene TRBJ2-1; 8 bases line up with TRBD1. CDR1 and CDR2 (germline): MNHEY, SMNVEV (reference sequence). Trimming at V came to 6 bases and at J to 7 bases, leaving 8 bases not matched to a gene. The CDR3 spans 14 residues. This CDR3 is CASSLGTGGNEQFF. The CDR3 DNA sequence: TGTGCCAGCAGCCTCGGGACAGGAGGAAATGAGCAGTTCTTC.

This clone was counted a single time. The J gene is TRBJ1-4, the V gene TRBV7-2; D gene ambiguous. V gave up 0 bases and J gave up 3 bases, with 8 bases separating them. This CDR3 has 15 residues. Germline CDR1 is SGHTA and CDR2 is FQGNSA. CDR3 bases: TGTGCCAGCAGCTTAGCTGACACAGCTAATGAAAAACTGTTTTTT. Residues: CASSLADTANEKLFF.

The rearrangement joins TRBV4-3 to TRBJ1-2, with a tentative D call TRBD1 (5 bases). Germline CDR1 and CDR2: LGHNA and YSLEER. CDR3 length: 13 residues. The V end was cut by 1 base, the J end by 7 bases, with 10 bases between. CDR3 DNA sequence: TGCGCCAGCAGCCAAGCCAGGGATGGTGGCTACACCTTC. Protein sequence: CASSQARDGGYTF.

This clone showed up just a few times. This chain joins TRBV28 and TRBJ1-4; D is unclear. Germline assignment: CDR1 MDHEN and CDR2 SYDVKM. With 2 bases removed from V and 0 bases from J, the gap between germline ends came to 4 bases. The CDR3 has 14 amino acids. The CDR3 nucleotides are TGTGCCAGCAGTTTAAGAGCAACTAATGAAAAACTGTTTTTT. As protein: CASSLRATNEKLFF.

The chain employs TRBV28 and TRBJ2-2, with D possibly TRBD2 on 6 matching bases. Trimming pared 4 bases from V and 1 base from J, leaving 10 bases between. Germline values: CDR1 MDHEN, CDR2 SYDVKM. The CDR3 runs 15 residues. The CDR3 nucleotides are TGTGCCAGCAGTTCCGGGACTCGGAACACCGGGGAGCTGTTTTTT. Amino acids: CASSSGTRNTGELFF.

The V and J genes are TRBV6-2 or TRBV6-3 and TRBJ2-7, with 8 nucleotides matching TRBD1. Germline V CDR1 and CDR2: MNHEY, SVGEGT. Trimming took 5 bases from V and 4 from J; bases not matched to a gene: 7. The CDR3 is 14 residues long. Written as DNA, the CDR3 is TGTGCCAGCAGTCCGGGACAGGAGTTTTACGAGCAGTACTTC. Its protein is CASSPGQEFYEQYF.

The chain recombines TRBV19 with TRBJ2-1; the match to TRBD2 covers 13 bases. CDR1 LNHDA and CDR2 SQIVND come from the germline V gene (reference sequence). The CDR3 covers 14 residues. V lost 8 bases to trimming and J lost 4 bases; unmatched junction nucleotides: 2. The chain's CDR3 is CASRLAGGYNEQFF. CDR3 sequence (DNA): TGTGCCAGTCGACTAGCGGGAGGTTACAATGAGCAGTTCTTC. The variable domain in full, completed from reference TRBV19 and TRBJ2-1, reads DGGITQSPKYLFRKEGQNVTLSCEQNLNHDAMYWYRQDPGQGLRLIYYSQIVNDFQKGDIAEGYSVSREKKESFPLTVTSAQKNPTAFYLCASRLAGGYNEQFFGPGTRLTVL.

The chain is built from TRBV5-1 and TRBJ2-7; possible D gene TRBD1, 6 bases. CDR3 length equals 13 residues. V was pared by 3 bases and J by 3 bases, with 10 bases between. From germline, CDR1 is SGHRS and CDR2 YFSETQ. DNA of the CDR3: TGCGCCAGCAGCTACAGGGTGGACTACGAGCAGTACTTC. This sequence encodes CASSYRVDYEQYF.

The chain recombines TRBV5-4 with TRBJ1-5, with 9 bases lining up with TRBD1. The CDR3 length is 19 residues. With V trimmed by 3 bases and J by 2 bases, 15 bases remained unmatched. Germline CDR1 reads SGHNT; CDR2 reads YYREEE (reference sequence). The CDR3 protein is CASSWGPGTGLGGNQPQHF. CDR3 DNA sequence: TGTGCCAGCAGCTGGGGTCCCGGGACAGGGTTGGGAGGCAATCAGCCCCAGCATTTT. The full variable domain, completed using reference TRBV5-4 and TRBJ1-5, is ETGVTQSPTHLIKTRGQQVTLRCSSQSGHNTVSWYQQALGQGPQFIFQYYREEENGRGNFPPRFSGLQFPNYSSELNVNALELDDSALYLCASSWGPGTGLGGNQPQHFGDGTRLSIL.

The J gene is TRBJ1-6, the V gene TRBV9; D not resolved. CDR3 length equals 14 residues. Germline CDR1 and CDR2: SGDLS and YYNGEE. Between the trimmed V and J ends, which lost 3 bases and 5 bases, there was a span of 9 bases. The CDR3 sequence: CASSEGGNNSPLHF. Written as DNA, the CDR3 is TGTGCCAGCAGCGAGGGAGGCAATAATTCACCCCTCCACTTT.

The chain is built from TRBV5-4 and TRBJ1-3; no clear D. CDR1 is SGHNT, CDR2 YYREEE, per germline (reference sequence). This CDR3 spans 15 amino acids. Trimming left V 5 bases short and J 3 bases short, with 15 bases between. The chain's CDR3 is CASSSGRRDGNTIYF. In DNA form, the CDR3 reads TGTGCCAGCAGTTCCGGGAGGAGGGATGGAAACACCATATATTTT.

The genes are TRBV29-1 and TRBJ2-7, with 7 nucleotides matching TRBD1. This CDR3 contains 16 residues. CDR1 is SQVTM, CDR2 ANQGSEA, per germline. The V and J ends lost 0 bases and 2 bases, in that order; junction bases with no gene match: 10. CDR3 amino acids: CSVEDLGATGTYEQYF. CDR3 DNA sequence: TGCAGCGTTGAAGATCTTGGGGCGACAGGGACCTACGAGCAGTACTTC.

V gene TRBV4-2 combines with J gene TRBJ2-3, with D maybe TRBD1 (5 bases). Germline V gene sequence: CDR1 LGHNA, CDR2 YNFKEQ. The CDR3 extends over 15 amino acids. V lost 1 base, J lost 2 bases, and 10 bases lay in between. This CDR3 is CASSQADSSTDTQYF. CDR3 in DNA: TGTGCCAGCAGCCAAGCTGACAGCTCCACAGATACGCAGTATTTT.

The rearrangement uses TRBV11-2 and TRBJ1-2; D gene uncertain. CDR1 is SGHAT and CDR2 is FQNNGV in the germline V gene. CDR3 length equals 13 residues. Trimming took off 3 bases at V and 8 bases at J, with 13 bases between the two ends. For the CDR3, the DNA is TGTGCCAGCAGCTTTTCGGAGCCGGGGGGCTACACCTTC. Protein product: CASSFSEPGGYTF.

The chain is built from TRBV6-1 and TRBJ2-2; 8 nucleotides align to TRBD2. V gave up 1 base and J gave up 1 base; unmatched junction bases: 8. Germline CDR1 and CDR2: MNHNS and SASEGT. This CDR3 contains 18 residues. The CDR3 is CASSEVPMSGGNTGELFF. The CDR3 coding sequence is TGTGCCAGCAGTGAAGTGCCTATGAGCGGGGGGAACACCGGGGAGCTGTTTTTT.